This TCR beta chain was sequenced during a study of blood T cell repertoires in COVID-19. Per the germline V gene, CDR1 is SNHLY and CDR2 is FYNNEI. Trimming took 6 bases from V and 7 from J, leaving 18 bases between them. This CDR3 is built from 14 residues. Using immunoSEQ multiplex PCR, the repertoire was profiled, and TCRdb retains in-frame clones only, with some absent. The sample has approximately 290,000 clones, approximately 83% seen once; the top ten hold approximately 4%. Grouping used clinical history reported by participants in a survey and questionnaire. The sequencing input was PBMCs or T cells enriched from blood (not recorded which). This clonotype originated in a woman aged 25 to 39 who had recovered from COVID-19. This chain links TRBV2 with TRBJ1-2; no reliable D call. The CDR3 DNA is TGTGCCAGCAGCGCCTTCCGGGTGGGTACTGGCTACACCTTC. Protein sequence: CASSAFRVGTGYTF.